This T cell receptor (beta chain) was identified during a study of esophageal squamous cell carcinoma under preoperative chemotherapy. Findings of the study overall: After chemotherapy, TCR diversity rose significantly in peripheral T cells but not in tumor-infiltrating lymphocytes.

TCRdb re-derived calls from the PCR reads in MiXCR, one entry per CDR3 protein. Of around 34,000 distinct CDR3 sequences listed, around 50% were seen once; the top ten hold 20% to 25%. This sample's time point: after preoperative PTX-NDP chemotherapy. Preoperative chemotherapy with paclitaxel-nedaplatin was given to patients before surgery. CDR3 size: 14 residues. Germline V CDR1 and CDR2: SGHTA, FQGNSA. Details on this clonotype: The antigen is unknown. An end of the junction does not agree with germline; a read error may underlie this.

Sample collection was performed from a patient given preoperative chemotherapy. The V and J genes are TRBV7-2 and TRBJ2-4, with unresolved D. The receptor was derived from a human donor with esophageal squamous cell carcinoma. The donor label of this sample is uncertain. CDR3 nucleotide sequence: TGTGCCAGCAGCGGCGGTCTTGCCAAAGACATCCAGTACTTC. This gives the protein CASSGGLAKDIQYF.